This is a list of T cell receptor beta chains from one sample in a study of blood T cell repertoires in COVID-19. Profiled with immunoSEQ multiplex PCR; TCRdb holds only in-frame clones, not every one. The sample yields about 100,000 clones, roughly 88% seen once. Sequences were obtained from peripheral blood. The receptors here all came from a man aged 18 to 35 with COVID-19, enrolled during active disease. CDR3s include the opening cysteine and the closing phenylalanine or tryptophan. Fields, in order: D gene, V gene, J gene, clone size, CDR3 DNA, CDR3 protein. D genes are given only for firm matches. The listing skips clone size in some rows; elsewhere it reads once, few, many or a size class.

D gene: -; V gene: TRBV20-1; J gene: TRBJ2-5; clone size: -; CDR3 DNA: TGCAGTGCTATCGAGGAGACCCAGTACTTC; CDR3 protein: CSAIEETQYF
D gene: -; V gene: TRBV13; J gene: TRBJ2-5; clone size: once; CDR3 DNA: TGTGCCAGCAGCGCAGGGACAAATGTTTATGAGACCCAGTACTTC; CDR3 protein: CASSAGTNVYETQYF
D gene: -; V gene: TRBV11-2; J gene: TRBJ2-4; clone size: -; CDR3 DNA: TGTGCCAGCAGCTCACTTGGCGGAGGGGATACGAGAAACATTCAGTACTTC; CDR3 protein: CASSSLGGGDTRNIQYF
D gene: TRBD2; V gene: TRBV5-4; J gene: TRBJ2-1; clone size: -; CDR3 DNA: TGTGCCAGCAGTTACCCCGGGACTAGCGGCTACAATGAGCAGTTCTTC; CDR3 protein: CASSYPGTSGYNEQFF
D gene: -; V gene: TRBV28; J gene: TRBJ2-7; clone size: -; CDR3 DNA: TGTGCCAGCAGGACAGCCAACTACGAGCAGTACTTC; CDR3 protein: CASRTANYEQYF
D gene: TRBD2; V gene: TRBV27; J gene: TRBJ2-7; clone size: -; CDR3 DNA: TGTGCCAGCAGGTTAGCGGGAGCGCCCTACGAGCAGTACTTC; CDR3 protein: CASRLAGAPYEQYF
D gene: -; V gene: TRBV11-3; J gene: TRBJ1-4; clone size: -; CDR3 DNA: TGTGCCAGCAGCCCCCCGATCTACTTTCCTCTGTTTTTT; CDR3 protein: CASSPPIYFPLFF
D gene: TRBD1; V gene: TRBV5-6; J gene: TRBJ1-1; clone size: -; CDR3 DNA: TGTGCCAGCAGCAACGACGGACAGGGCACCTATGAAGCTTTCTTT; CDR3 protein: CASSNDGQGTYEAFF
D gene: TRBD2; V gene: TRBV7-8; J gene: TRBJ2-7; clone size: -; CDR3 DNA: TGTGCCAGCAGCTTATCGTTTGGGACTAGCGGGGCCTACGAGCAGTACTTC; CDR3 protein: CASSLSFGTSGAYEQYF
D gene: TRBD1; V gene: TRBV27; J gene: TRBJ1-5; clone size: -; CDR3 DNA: TGTGCCAGCAGTTTAGGGACAGGGAGCAATCAGCCCCAGCATTTT; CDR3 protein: CASSLGTGSNQPQHF
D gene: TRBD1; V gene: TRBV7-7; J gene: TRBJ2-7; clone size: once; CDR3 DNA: TGTGCTAGCAGCTTTGGACAGGGGGTCGGCGAGCAGTACTTC; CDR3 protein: CASSFGQGVGEQYF
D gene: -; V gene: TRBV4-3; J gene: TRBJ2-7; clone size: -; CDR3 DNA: TGCGCCAGCAGCGCGTTAGCGGAGTCCTACGAGCAGTACTTC; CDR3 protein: CASSALAESYEQYF
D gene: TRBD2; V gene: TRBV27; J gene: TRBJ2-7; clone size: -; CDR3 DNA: TGTGCCAGCAGTTTAAGGGGCGGGAGCTCCTACGAGCAGTACTTC; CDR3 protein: CASSLRGGSSYEQYF
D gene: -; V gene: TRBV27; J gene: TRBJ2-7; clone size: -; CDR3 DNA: TGTGCCAGCAGTTTTGGAGGGTCCTACGAGCAGTACTTC; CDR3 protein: CASSFGGSYEQYF
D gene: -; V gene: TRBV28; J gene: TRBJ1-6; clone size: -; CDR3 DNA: TGTGCCAGCATTCCCGGGGGGGTGCCCTCCTATAATTCACCCCTCCACTTT; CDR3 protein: CASIPGGVPSYNSPLHF
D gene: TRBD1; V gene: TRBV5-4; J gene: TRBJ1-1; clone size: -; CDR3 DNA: TGTGCCAGCAGCTGGGAGGCGACAGGGGCCCACAACACTGAAGCTTTCTTT; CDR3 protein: CASSWEATGAHNTEAFF
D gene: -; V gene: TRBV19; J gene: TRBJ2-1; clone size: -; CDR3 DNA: TGTGCCAGTAGTACGACTGGATACAATGAGCAGTTCTTC; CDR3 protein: CASSTTGYNEQFF
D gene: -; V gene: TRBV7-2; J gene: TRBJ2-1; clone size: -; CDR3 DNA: TGTGCCAGCAGCCTCCAGGGTCTAAGCTCCTACAATGAGCAGTTCTTC; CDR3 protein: CASSLQGLSSYNEQFF
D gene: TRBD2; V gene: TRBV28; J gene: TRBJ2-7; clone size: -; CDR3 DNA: TGTGCCAGCGAAGGGACTAGCGGATCCTACGAGCAGTACTTC; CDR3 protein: CASEGTSGSYEQYF
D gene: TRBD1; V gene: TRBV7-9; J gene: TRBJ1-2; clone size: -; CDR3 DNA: TGTGCCAGCAGCTCCCCTAGTAAGGGGGCGAACTATGGCTACACCTTC; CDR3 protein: CASSSPSKGANYGYTF
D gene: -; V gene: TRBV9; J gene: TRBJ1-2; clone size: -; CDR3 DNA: TGTGCCAGCAGTACCCGGACTGATGGCTACACCTTC; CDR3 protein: CASSTRTDGYTF
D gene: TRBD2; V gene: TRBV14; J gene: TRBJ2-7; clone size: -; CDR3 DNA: TGTGCCAGCAGCGGGCCTAGCGGGGGGAGCTCCTACGAGCAGTACTTC; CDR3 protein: CASSGPSGGSSYEQYF
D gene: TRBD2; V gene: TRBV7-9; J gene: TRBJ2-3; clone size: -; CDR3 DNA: TGTGCCAGCAGCGTGGGACTAGCAGCAGATACGCAGTATTTT; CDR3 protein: CASSVGLAADTQYF
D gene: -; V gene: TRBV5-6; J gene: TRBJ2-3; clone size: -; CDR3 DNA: TGTGCCAGCAGCTTGGCAGCAGATACGCAGTATTTT; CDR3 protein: CASSLAADTQYF
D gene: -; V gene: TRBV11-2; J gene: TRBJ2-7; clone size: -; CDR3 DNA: TGTGCCAGCAGCTTTTCGACTAGTGAACTTTCCTACGAGCAGTACTTC; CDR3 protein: CASSFSTSELSYEQYF
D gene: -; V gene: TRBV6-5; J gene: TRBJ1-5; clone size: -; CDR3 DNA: TGTGCCAGCAGTTCGAACGCCGGGGAGAGCAATCAGCCCCAGCATTTT; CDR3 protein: CASSSNAGESNQPQHF
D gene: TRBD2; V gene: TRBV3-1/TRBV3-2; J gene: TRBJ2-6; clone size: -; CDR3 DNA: TGTGCCAGCAGCCAAGATCTTCTGCTAGCGGGTGACTCTGGGGCCAACGTCCTGACTTTC; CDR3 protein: CASSQDLLLAGDSGANVLTF